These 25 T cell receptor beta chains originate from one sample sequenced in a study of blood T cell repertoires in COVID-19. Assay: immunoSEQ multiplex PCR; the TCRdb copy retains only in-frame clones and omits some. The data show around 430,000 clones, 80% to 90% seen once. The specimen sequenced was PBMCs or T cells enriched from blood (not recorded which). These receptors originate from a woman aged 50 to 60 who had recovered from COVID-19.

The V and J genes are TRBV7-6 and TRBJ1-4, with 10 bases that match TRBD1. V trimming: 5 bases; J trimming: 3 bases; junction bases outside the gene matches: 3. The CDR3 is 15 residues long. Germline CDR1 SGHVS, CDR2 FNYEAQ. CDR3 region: CASSNDRGPNEKLFF. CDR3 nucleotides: TGTGCCAGCAGCAACGACAGGGGGCCTAATGAAAAACTGTTTTTT.

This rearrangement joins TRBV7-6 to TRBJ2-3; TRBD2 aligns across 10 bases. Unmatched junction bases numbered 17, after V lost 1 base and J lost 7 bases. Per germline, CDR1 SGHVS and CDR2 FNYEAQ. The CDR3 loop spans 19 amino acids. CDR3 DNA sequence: TGTGCCAGCAGCTTAGTTGGGTCTAGCGGGGGATCCTTGTCAAATACGCAGTATTTT. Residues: CASSLVGSSGGSLSNTQYF.

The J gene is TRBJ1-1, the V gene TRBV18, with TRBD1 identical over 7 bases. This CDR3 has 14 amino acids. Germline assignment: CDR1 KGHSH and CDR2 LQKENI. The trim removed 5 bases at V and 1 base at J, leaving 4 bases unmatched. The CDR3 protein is CASSSGTENTEAFF. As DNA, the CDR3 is TGTGCCAGCTCATCCGGGACAGAGAACACTGAAGCTTTCTTT.

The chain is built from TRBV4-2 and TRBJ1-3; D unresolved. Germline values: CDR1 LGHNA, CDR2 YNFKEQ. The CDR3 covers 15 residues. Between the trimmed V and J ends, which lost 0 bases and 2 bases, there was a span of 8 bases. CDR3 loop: CASSQDLSTGNTIYF. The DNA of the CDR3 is TGTGCCAGCAGCCAAGATCTTAGCACTGGAAACACCATATATTTT.

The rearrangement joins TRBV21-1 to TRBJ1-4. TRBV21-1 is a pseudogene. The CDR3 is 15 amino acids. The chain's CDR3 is CASSKVGGWNEKLFF. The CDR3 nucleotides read TGTGCCAGCAGCAAAGTAGGCGGCTGGAATGAAAAACTGTTTTTT.

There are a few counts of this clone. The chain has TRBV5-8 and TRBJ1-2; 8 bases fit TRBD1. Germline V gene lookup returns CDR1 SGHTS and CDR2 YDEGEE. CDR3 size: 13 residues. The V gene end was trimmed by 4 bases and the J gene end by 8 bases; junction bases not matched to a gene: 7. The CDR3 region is CASSPDREGGYTF. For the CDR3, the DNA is TGTGCCAGCAGCCCGGACAGGGAAGGGGGCTACACCTTC.

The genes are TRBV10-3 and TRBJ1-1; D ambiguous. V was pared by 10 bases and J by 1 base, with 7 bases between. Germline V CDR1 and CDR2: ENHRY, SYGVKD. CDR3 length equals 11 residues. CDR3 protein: CATSRNTEAFF. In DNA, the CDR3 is TGTGCCACCTCCCGGAACACTGAAGCTTTCTTT.

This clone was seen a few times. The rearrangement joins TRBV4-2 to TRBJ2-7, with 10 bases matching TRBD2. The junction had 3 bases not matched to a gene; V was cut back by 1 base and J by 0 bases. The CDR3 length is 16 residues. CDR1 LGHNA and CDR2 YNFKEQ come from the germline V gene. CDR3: CASSQASGGYSYEQYF. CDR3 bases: TGTGCCAGCAGCCAAGCTAGCGGGGGATACTCCTACGAGCAGTACTTC.

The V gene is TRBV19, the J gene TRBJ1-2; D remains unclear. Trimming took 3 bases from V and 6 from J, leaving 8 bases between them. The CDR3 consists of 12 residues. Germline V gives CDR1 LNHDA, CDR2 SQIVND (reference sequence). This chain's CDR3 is CASSMRRNGYTF. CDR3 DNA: TGTGCCAGTAGTATGCGGCGTAATGGCTACACCTTC.

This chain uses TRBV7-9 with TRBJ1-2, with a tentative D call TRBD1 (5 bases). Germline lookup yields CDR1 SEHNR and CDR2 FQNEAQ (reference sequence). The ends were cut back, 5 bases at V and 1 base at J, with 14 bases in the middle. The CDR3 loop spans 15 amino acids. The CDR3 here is CASSPQGNRNYGYTF. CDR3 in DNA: TGTGCCAGCAGCCCCCAGGGAAACCGTAACTATGGCTACACCTTC.

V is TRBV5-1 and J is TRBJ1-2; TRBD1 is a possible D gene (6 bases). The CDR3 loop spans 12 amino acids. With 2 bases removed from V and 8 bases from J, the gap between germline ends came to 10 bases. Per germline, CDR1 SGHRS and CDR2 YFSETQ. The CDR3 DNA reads TGCGCCAGCAGCTTACAGGGAAAAGGCTACACCTTC. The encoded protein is CASSLQGKGYTF.

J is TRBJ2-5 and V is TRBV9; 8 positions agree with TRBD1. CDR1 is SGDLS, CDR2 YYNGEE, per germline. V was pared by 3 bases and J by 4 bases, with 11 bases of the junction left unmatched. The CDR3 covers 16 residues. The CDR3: CASSAPKAGGLETQYF. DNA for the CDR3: TGTGCCAGCAGCGCCCCCAAGGCAGGGGGCTTAGAGACCCAGTACTTC. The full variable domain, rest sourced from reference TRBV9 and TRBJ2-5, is DSGVTQTPKHLITATGQRVTLRCSPRSGDLSVYWYQQSLDQGLQFLIQYYNGEERAKGNILERFSAQQFPDLHSELNLSSLELGDSALYFCASSAPKAGGLETQYFGPGTRLLVL.

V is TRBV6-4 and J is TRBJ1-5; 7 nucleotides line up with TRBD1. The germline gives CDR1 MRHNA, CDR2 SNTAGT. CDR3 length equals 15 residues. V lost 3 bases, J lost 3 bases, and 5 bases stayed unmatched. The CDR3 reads CASSEQGKHNQPQHF. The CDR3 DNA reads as TGTGCCAGCAGTGAACAGGGGAAACACAATCAGCCCCAGCATTTT.

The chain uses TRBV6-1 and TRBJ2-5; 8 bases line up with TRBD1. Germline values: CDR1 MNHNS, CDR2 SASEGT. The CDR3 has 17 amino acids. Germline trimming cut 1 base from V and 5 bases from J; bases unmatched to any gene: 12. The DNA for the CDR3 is TGTGCCAGCAGTGAAGATGGGACAGGTGCCTTTCACGAGACCCAGTACTTC. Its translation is CASSEDGTGAFHETQYF.

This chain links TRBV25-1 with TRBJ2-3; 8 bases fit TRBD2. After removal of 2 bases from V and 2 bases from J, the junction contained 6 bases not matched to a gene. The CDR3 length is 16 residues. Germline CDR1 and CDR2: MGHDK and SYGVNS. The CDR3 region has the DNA TGTGCCAGCAGTGAAGCAGTAGCGGGGCTCACAGATACGCAGTATTTT. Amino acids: CASSEAVAGLTDTQYF.

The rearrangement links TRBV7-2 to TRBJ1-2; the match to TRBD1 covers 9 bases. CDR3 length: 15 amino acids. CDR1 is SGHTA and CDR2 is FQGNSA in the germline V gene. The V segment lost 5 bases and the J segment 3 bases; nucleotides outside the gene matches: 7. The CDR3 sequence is CASSPQGAGDYGYTF. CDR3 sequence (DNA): TGTGCCAGCAGCCCACAGGGGGCAGGAGACTATGGCTACACCTTC.

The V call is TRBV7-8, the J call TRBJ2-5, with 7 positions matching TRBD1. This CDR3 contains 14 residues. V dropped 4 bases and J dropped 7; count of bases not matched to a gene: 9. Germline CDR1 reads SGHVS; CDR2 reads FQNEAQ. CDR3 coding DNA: TGTGCCAGCAGCTCCGACAGGGTACGGGGGACCCAGTACTTC. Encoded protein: CASSSDRVRGTQYF.

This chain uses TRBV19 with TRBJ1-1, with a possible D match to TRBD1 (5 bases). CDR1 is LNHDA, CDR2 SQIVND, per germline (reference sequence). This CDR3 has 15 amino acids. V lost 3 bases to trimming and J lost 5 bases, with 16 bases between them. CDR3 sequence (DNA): TGTGCCAGTAGTATCAATCGGGGGGTATGGACTGAAGCTTTCTTT. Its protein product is CASSINRGVWTEAFF. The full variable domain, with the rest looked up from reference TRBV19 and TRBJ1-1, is DGGITQSPKYLFRKEGQNVTLSCEQNLNHDAMYWYRQDPGQGLRLIYYSQIVNDFQKGDIAEGYSVSREKKESFPLTVTSAQKNPTAFYLCASSINRGVWTEAFFGQGTRLTVV.

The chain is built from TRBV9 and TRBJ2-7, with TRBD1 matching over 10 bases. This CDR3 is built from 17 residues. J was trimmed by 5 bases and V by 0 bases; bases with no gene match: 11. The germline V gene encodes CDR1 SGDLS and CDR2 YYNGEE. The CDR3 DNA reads TGTGCCAGCAGCGTAGGTCCCCGAGGGACAGGGGATCACGAGCAGTACTTC. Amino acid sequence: CASSVGPRGTGDHEQYF.

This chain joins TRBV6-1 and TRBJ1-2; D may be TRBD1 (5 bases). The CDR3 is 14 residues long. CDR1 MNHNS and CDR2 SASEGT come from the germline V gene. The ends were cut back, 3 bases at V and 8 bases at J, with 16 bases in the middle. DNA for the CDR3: TGTGCCAGCAGTGAGAGTTCAGGGAAATACGGCTACACCTTC. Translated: CASSESSGKYGYTF.

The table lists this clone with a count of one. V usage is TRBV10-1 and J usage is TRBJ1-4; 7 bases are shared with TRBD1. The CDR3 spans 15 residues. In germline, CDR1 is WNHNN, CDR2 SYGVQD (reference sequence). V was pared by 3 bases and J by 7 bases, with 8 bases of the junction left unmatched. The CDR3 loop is CASSEWTGRGEKLFF. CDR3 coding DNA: TGCGCCAGCAGTGAATGGACAGGACGTGGTGAAAAACTGTTTTTT.

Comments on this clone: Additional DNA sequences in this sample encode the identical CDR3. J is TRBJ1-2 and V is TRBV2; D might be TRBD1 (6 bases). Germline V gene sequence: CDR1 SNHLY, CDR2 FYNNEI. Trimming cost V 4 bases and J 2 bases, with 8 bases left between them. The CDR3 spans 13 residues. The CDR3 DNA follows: TGTGCCAGCAGTGGACAGGAGAACTATGGCTACACCTTC. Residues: CASSGQENYGYTF.

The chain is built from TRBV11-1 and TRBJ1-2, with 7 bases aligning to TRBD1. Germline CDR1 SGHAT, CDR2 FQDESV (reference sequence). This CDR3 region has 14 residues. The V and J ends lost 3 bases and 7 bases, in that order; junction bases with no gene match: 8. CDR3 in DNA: TGTGCCAGCAGCTTGGAGACAGGGCTGGGTGGCTACACCTTC. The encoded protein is CASSLETGLGGYTF. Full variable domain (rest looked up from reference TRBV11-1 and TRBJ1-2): EAEVAQSPRYKITEKSQAVAFWCDPISGHATLYWYRQILGQGPELLVQFQDESVVDDSQLPKDRFSAERLKGVDSTLKIQPAELGDSAMYLCASSLETGLGGYTFGSGTRLTVV.

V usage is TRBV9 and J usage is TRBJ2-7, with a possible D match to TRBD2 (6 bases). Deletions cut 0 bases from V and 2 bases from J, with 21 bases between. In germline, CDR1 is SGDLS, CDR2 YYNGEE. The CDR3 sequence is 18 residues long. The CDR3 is CASSVGPNKGRSPYEQYF. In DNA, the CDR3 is TGTGCCAGCAGCGTAGGCCCCAACAAGGGGAGGTCCCCCTACGAGCAGTACTTC.

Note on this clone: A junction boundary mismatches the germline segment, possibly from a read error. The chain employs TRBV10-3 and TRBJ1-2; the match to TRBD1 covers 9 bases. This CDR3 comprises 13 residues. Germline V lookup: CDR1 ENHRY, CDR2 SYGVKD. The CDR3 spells CAIRGQGFLGYSF. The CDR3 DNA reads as TGTGCCATCAGGGGACAGGGATTTTTAGGTTACTCCTTC.